One and the same sample provided the 30 T cell receptor beta chains below, sequenced in a study of monozygotic twins with cystic fibrosis. Profiling relied on immunoSEQ multiplex PCR, and the TCRdb table lists in-frame clones only, not all of them. Of roughly 11,000 clones in the sample, 65% to 90% were seen once. Sequencing was carried out using blood. These receptors were taken from a man aged 18 to 30 with cystic fibrosis.

V usage is TRBV19 and J usage is TRBJ2-1; D gene ambiguous. CDR1 is LNHDA, CDR2 SQIVND, per germline (reference sequence). The CDR3 contains 14 residues. V lost 7 bases and J lost 0, with 10 bases in between. This CDR3 is CASTPPGSYNEQFF. The CDR3 DNA follows: TGTGCCAGTACCCCCCCAGGCTCCTACAATGAGCAGTTCTTC.

The rearrangement joins TRBV7-9 to TRBJ2-3; the D is unclear. CDR3 size: 16 residues. The V and J ends lost 5 bases and 3 bases respectively, with 18 bases between them. Germline assignment: CDR1 SEHNR and CDR2 FQNEAQ (reference sequence). CDR3: CASSAPEGPVTDTQYF. The CDR3 coding sequence is TGTGCCAGCAGCGCCCCCGAAGGACCGGTAACAGATACGCAGTATTTT.

The gene calls are TRBV7-8 and TRBJ2-2; maybe TRBD2 (6 bases). CDR1 is SGHVS, CDR2 FQNEAQ, per germline. The CDR3 runs 16 residues. V gave up 4 bases and J gave up 4 bases, with 16 bases separating them. CDR3 in DNA: TGTGCCAGCAGCTCCAAGCGGGTCGGCAGCACCGGGGAGCTGTTTTTT. Protein product: CASSSKRVGSTGELFF. The whole variable domain, filled in from reference TRBV7-8 and TRBJ2-2, reads GAGVSQSPRYKVAKRGQDVALRCDPISGHVSLFWYQQALGQGPEFLTYFQNEAQLDKSGLPSDRFFAERPEGSVSTLKIQRTQQEDSAVYLCASSSKRVGSTGELFFGEGSRLTVL.

The J gene is TRBJ2-7, the V gene TRBV7-2; 10 bases align to TRBD2. Germline CDR1 SGHTA, CDR2 FQGNSA. This CDR3 has 15 amino acids. The ends lost 5 bases at V and 9 bases at J; junction bases unmatched: 13. CDR3 loop: CASSPGGTSASWQYF. In DNA, the CDR3 is TGTGCCAGCAGCCCTGGGGGGACTAGCGCCTCGTGGCAGTACTTC.

This clone was detected a few times. The chain has TRBV27 and TRBJ2-7; D possibly corresponds to TRBD2 (7 bases). Trimming pared 6 bases from V and 5 bases from J, leaving 20 bases between. The CDR3 has 15 amino acids. Germline V lookup: CDR1 MNHEY, CDR2 SMNVEV (reference sequence). CDR3 coding DNA: TGTGCCAGCAGCGCCGTGTCGGGGGGCAAGAACGAGCAGTACTTC. The encoded protein is CASSAVSGGKNEQYF.

The chain links TRBV29-1 to TRBJ2-3; possibly TRBD2 for D (7 bases). Per germline, CDR1 SQVTM and CDR2 ANQGSEA. V dropped 3 bases and J dropped 2 bases, with 9 bases sitting between them. The CDR3 is 13 amino acids. As DNA, the CDR3 is TGCAGCGTTGACCGGGGGGCCACAGATACGCAGTATTTT. Protein sequence: CSVDRGATDTQYF.

The V gene is TRBV5-4, the J gene TRBJ1-1; 8 bases line up with TRBD1. Germline CDR1 SGHNT, CDR2 YYREEE (reference sequence). CDR3 length: 15 residues. The V and J ends lost 4 bases and 1 base, in that order; junction bases with no gene match: 6. The CDR3 loop reads CASSEQGVGNTEAFF. As DNA, the CDR3 is TGTGCCAGCAGCGAACAGGGGGTGGGGAACACTGAAGCTTTCTTT.

This chain uses TRBV7-2 with TRBJ2-6; the D is unclear. This CDR3 has 15 residues. In germline, CDR1 is SGHTA, CDR2 FQGNSA. Trimming took off 6 bases at V and 2 bases at J, with 11 bases between the two ends. The CDR3 loop reads CASSPIATGANVLTF. Here the CDR3 DNA reads TGTGCCAGCAGTCCCATTGCGACTGGGGCCAACGTCCTGACTTTC.

V usage is TRBV13 and J usage is TRBJ2-7, with D possibly being TRBD2 (5 bases). Trimming pared 0 bases from V and 4 bases from J, leaving 7 bases between. Germline CDR1 is PRHDT and CDR2 is FYEKMQ (reference sequence). This CDR3 has 13 amino acids. The CDR3 DNA reads as TGTGCCAGCAGCTTAGGGGGCGGGTACGAGCAGTACTTC. Its translation: CASSLGGGYEQYF.

This chain joins TRBV11-3 and TRBJ2-7; D not certain. Germline V lookup: CDR1 SGHNT, CDR2 YENEEA. The CDR3 contains 12 residues. V dropped 4 bases and J dropped 6 bases, with 10 bases sitting between them. The CDR3 spells CASSSILGEQYF. The CDR3 nucleotides read TGTGCCAGCAGCTCCATTTTGGGCGAGCAGTACTTC.

The V and J genes are TRBV7-2 and TRBJ1-2; tentative D call: TRBD1 (5 bases). With 5 bases removed from V and 1 base from J, the gap between germline ends came to 11 bases. The CDR3 is made up of 14 amino acids. Germline assignment: CDR1 SGHTA and CDR2 FQGNSA. The CDR3 region is CASSPGRGNYGYTF. CDR3 DNA: TGTGCCAGCAGCCCGGGACGGGGTAACTATGGCTACACCTTC.

V and J are TRBV5-4 and TRBJ2-1; 12 bases align to TRBD2. Looked up from germline, CDR1 is SGHNT and CDR2 is YYREEE (reference sequence). This CDR3 has 17 residues. The V segment lost 5 bases and the J segment 0 bases; nucleotides outside the gene matches: 6. CDR3 residues: CASRPTSGRSSYNEQFF. In nucleotides, the CDR3 is TGTGCCAGCAGACCCACTAGCGGGAGGAGCTCCTACAATGAGCAGTTCTTC. The whole variable domain, filled in from reference TRBV5-4 and TRBJ2-1, reads ETGVTQSPTHLIKTRGQQVTLRCSSQSGHNTVSWYQQALGQGPQFIFQYYREEENGRGNFPPRFSGLQFPNYSSELNVNALELDDSALYLCASRPTSGRSSYNEQFFGPGTRLTVL.

The V and J genes are TRBV6-1 and TRBJ2-5; a weak D match, TRBD2 (6 bases). From germline, CDR1 is MNHNS and CDR2 SASEGT. CDR3 length equals 15 residues. The V gene lost 4 bases and the J gene lost 1 base, with 13 bases spanning the gap. The CDR3 region is CASSGGRDFQETQYF. The CDR3 nucleotides are TGTGCCAGCAGTGGGGGCAGGGACTTCCAAGAGACCCAGTACTTC.

This chain joins TRBV19 and TRBJ2-3; TRBD1 is a possible D gene (5 bases). Germline assignment: CDR1 LNHDA and CDR2 SQIVND (reference sequence). There are 13 residues in the CDR3. V was shortened by 3 bases and J by 6 bases, with 10 bases between the two germline ends. The CDR3 DNA reads as TGTGCCAGTAGTATCGACAGAGGCGATACGCAGTATTTT. It translates to CASSIDRGDTQYF.

CDR3 nucleotides: TGTGCCAGCAGGACCGAGGTCGGCGGGGAGCTGTTTTTT. This gives the protein CASRTEVGGELFF. This chain connects TRBV6-1 to TRBJ2-2; D gene ambiguous. Germline assignment: CDR1 MNHNS and CDR2 SASEGT. There are 13 residues in the CDR3. V was pared by 6 bases and J by 7 bases, with 12 bases between.

V gene TRBV14 combines with J gene TRBJ1-6; no reliable D call. CDR3 length: 13 amino acids. In germline, CDR1 is SGHDN, CDR2 FVKESK. V lost 0 bases, J lost 11 bases, and 8 bases lay in between. As DNA, the CDR3 is TGTGCCAGCAGCCAAGAGCTGGGGACACCCCTCCACTTT. This encodes CASSQELGTPLHF.

The J gene is TRBJ2-1, the V gene TRBV6-4, with D unclear. Per the germline V gene, CDR1 is MRHNA and CDR2 is SNTAGT. The CDR3 has 16 amino acids. V lost 5 bases and J lost 3, with 17 bases in between. CDR3: CASSTLQAGDYNEQFF. In DNA, the CDR3 is TGTGCCAGCAGTACCCTCCAGGCAGGAGACTACAATGAGCAGTTCTTC.

A single count supports this clone. The chain links TRBV13 to TRBJ2-7; D is ambiguous. Trimming shortened V by 5 bases and J by 1 base, and 12 bases separated the two germline ends. The V gene's germline CDR1 is PRHDT and CDR2 FYEKMQ (reference sequence). The CDR3 consists of 14 residues. As DNA, the CDR3 is TGTGCCAGCAGCAACTTCCTGGTATCCTACGAGCAGTACTTC. Translated: CASSNFLVSYEQYF.

With respect to this clone: This sample includes further DNA sequences coding for the same CDR3. The rearrangement links TRBV4-3 to TRBJ2-7; D unclear. The CDR3 length is 13 residues. The V gene's germline CDR1 is LGHNA and CDR2 YSLEER. V lost 0 bases and J 4 bases, leaving 7 bases between the germline ends. This CDR3 is CASSQDRGYEQYF. Written as DNA, the CDR3 is TGCGCCAGCAGCCAAGACAGAGGTTACGAGCAGTACTTC.

The rearrangement links TRBV4-2 to TRBJ2-7; TRBD2 matches at 8 bases. CDR1 is LGHNA, CDR2 YNFKEQ, per germline. Losses at the gene ends were 3 bases for V and 4 bases for J; bases not matched to a gene: 11. The CDR3 runs to 16 residues. For the CDR3, the DNA is TGTGCCAGCAGCCAGTCAGACAGCGGGAGAACATACGAGCAGTACTTC. Its protein is CASSQSDSGRTYEQYF.

The chain links TRBV5-1 to TRBJ1-2, with 9 bases identical to TRBD1. Germline V lookup: CDR1 SGHRS, CDR2 YFSETQ. The CDR3 extends over 16 amino acids. After removal of 3 bases from V and 0 bases from J, the junction contained 6 bases not matched to a gene. CDR3 coding DNA: TGCGCCAGCAGCTCCGGGACAGGGACATCTAACTATGGCTACACCTTC. Protein sequence: CASSSGTGTSNYGYTF. Combining the CDR3 with reference TRBV5-1 and TRBJ1-2 gives the whole variable domain KAGVTQTPRYLIKTRGQQVTLSCSPISGHRSVSWYQQTPGQGLQFLFEYFSETQRNKGNFPGRFSGRQFSNSRSEMNVSTLELGDSALYLCASSSGTGTSNYGYTFGSGTRLTVV.

V usage is TRBV6-6 and J usage is TRBJ2-1; no firm D call. Germline loops: CDR1 MNHNY, CDR2 SVGAGI (reference sequence). This CDR3 is 15 amino acids long. Trimming took 7 bases from V and 2 from J, leaving 15 bases between them. The CDR3: CASTSRRAAYNEQFF. In DNA, the CDR3 is TGTGCCAGCACCTCGAGAAGGGCCGCCTACAATGAGCAGTTCTTC.

This clone was seen only a few times. The rearrangement uses TRBV6-1 and TRBJ2-7; the D gene is possibly TRBD2 (6 bases). V dropped 0 bases and J dropped 4 bases, with 7 bases sitting between them. The CDR3 is 13 amino acids. The V gene's germline CDR1 is MNHNS and CDR2 SASEGT. CDR3 sequence reads: CASSEAGLYEQYF. CDR3 in DNA: TGTGCCAGCAGTGAAGCGGGACTTTACGAGCAGTACTTC.

V usage is TRBV7-9 and J usage is TRBJ1-4; D unclear. V was clipped by 5 bases and J by 3 bases, with 16 bases between them. The CDR3 contains 16 residues. CDR1 and CDR2 (germline): SEHNR, FQNEAQ (reference sequence). CDR3 DNA sequence: TGTGCCAGCAGCCACCCAATTGGGATTTCTAATGAAAAACTGTTTTTT. It translates to CASSHPIGISNEKLFF.

V usage is TRBV7-6 and J usage is TRBJ2-7; D not resolved. Germline CDR1 and CDR2: SGHVS and FNYEAQ. The CDR3 spans 14 residues. V lost 2 bases, J lost 0 bases, and 8 bases lay in between. Here the CDR3 reads CASSLWVSSYEQYF. CDR3 nucleotides: TGTGCCAGCAGCTTATGGGTGAGCTCCTACGAGCAGTACTTC.

The V and J genes are TRBV10-3 and TRBJ2-3; 7 nucleotides agree with TRBD1. The CDR3 loop spans 18 amino acids. The ends lost 1 base at V and 2 bases at J; junction bases unmatched: 12. Germline CDR1 ENHRY, CDR2 SYGVKD. The CDR3, as DNA: TGTGCCATCAGTGAGTTTATTCCCCGACAGGGTCCCACAGATACGCAGTATTTT. It translates to CAISEFIPRQGPTDTQYF.

The chain joins TRBV28 to TRBJ1-4, with D possibly matching TRBD1 (5 bases). V lost 3 bases and J lost 8, with 13 bases in between. The CDR3 totals 14 residues. The germline gives CDR1 MDHEN, CDR2 SYDVKM. The CDR3 reads CASSLVGEGEKLFF. In nucleotides, the CDR3 is TGTGCCAGCAGTTTGGTGGGGGAGGGAGAAAAACTGTTTTTT.

This chain links TRBV27 with TRBJ2-3; D is uncertain. Germline V CDR1 and CDR2: MNHEY, SMNVEV (reference sequence). Trimming left V 1 base short and J 5 bases short, with 10 bases between. The CDR3 is 14 residues long. As DNA, the CDR3 is TGTGCCAGCAGTTTATTCGCGGTTCTAGATACGCAGTATTTT. Its translation is CASSLFAVLDTQYF.

The rearrangement joins TRBV19 to TRBJ1-2, with TRBD1 matching over 8 bases. The CDR3 has 14 amino acids. CDR1 and CDR2 from the germline V gene are LNHDA and SQIVND (reference sequence). Unmatched junction bases numbered 8, after V lost 5 bases and J lost 6 bases. The chain's CDR3 is CASSLRQGLNGYTF. Written as DNA, the CDR3 is TGTGCCAGTAGTCTACGACAGGGGTTAAATGGCTACACCTTC.

The chain is built from TRBV15 and TRBJ1-2; possible D gene TRBD1, 6 bases. V lost 1 base and J 5 bases, leaving 14 bases between the germline ends. This CDR3 has 15 amino acids. Per the germline V gene, CDR1 is LNHNV and CDR2 is YYDKDF (reference sequence). The CDR3 here is CATSRAAGGLYGYTF. CDR3 nucleotide sequence: TGTGCCACCAGCAGAGCGGCGGGGGGCCTTTATGGCTACACCTTC.